These 16 T cell receptor beta chains share one sample of origin, sequenced in a study of OX40 agonist ivuxolimab in advanced cancers. TCRdb's copy holds only in-frame clones and misses some; the assay was immunoSEQ multiplex PCR. The data contain around 76,000 clones, about 89% of them singletons. The source was CD4+ or CD8+ T cells sorted from blood, collected in a trial of the OX40 agonist ivuxolimab. These receptors came from an adult with an advanced solid tumor such as melanoma, head and neck, liver or kidney cancer.

V gene TRBV10-3 combines with J gene TRBJ2-1; D not resolved. V was trimmed by 7 bases and J by 4 bases, leaving 20 bases between them. The CDR3 runs to 16 residues. CDR1 is ENHRY, CDR2 SYGVKD, per germline. The CDR3 DNA sequence: TGTGCCATCACCCCCGGGTCCGGAGAACTATACAATGAGCAGTTCTTC. Protein product: CAITPGSGELYNEQFF.

The chain carries TRBV6-6 and TRBJ1-5; a possible D gene is TRBD1 (5 bases). The germline gives CDR1 MNHNY, CDR2 SVGAGI (reference sequence). V lost 1 base and J lost 4, with 14 bases in between. The CDR3 length is 16 residues. For the CDR3, the DNA is TGTGCCAGCAGTTACTTTGAGACAGCGAAGAATCAGCCCCAGCATTTT. Its protein is CASSYFETAKNQPQHF.

This chain uses TRBV7-6 with TRBJ1-2, with D uncertain. Trimming shortened V by 2 bases and J by 4 bases, and 11 bases separated the two germline ends. This CDR3 spans 14 amino acids. The germline gives CDR1 SGHVS, CDR2 FNYEAQ. The chain's CDR3 is CASSLLSSGYGYTF. CDR3 bases: TGTGCCAGCAGCTTACTTTCATCGGGCTATGGCTACACCTTC.

V is TRBV9 and J is TRBJ2-5, with no clear D. TRBJ2-7 explains the end of the DNA better; the J call may be wrong. Germline CDR1 reads SGDLS; CDR2 reads YYNGEE. The CDR3 is 13 residues long. The CDR3 sequence: CASSAGNSYEQYF. The CDR3 bases are TGTGCCAGCAGCGCTGGGAATTCTTACGAGCAGTACTTC.

This rearrangement joins TRBV19 to TRBJ2-7, with 11 bases fitting TRBD2. V gave up 6 bases and J gave up 3 bases; unmatched junction bases: 7. The CDR3 is 15 amino acids. Germline CDR1 reads LNHDA; CDR2 reads SQIVND (reference sequence). This chain's CDR3 is CASRTRLAGYYEQYF. CDR3 DNA: TGTGCCAGTAGGACGAGACTAGCGGGATACTACGAGCAGTACTTC.

The sample holds a few counts of this clone. The genes are TRBV14 and TRBJ2-5; D is possibly TRBD2 (6 bases). The length of the CDR3 is 14 residues. CDR1 is SGHDN and CDR2 is FVKESK in the germline V gene. Trimming took 5 bases from V and 5 from J, leaving 15 bases between them. For the CDR3, the DNA is TGTGCCAGCAGCTGGACTGCTCGGGGGGAGACCCAGTACTTC. Its translation: CASSWTARGETQYF.

The chain joins TRBV19 to TRBJ2-7; 8 positions agree with TRBD2. The germline V gene has CDR1 LNHDA and CDR2 SQIVND (reference sequence). Trimming at V came to 6 bases and at J to 2 bases, leaving 6 bases not matched to a gene. The length of the CDR3 is 14 residues. CDR3 nucleotide sequence: TGTGCCAGTAGCCTCATGGGACTAGCCTACGAGCAGTACTTC. This sequence encodes CASSLMGLAYEQYF.

This chain joins TRBV30 and TRBJ2-5; the D is unclear. Trimming cost V 1 base and J 4 bases, with 10 bases left between them. CDR1 GTSNPN and CDR2 SVGIG come from the germline V gene (reference sequence). This CDR3 spans 13 amino acids. In DNA form, the CDR3 reads TGTGCCTGGAGTGGGACGAGGATAGAGACCCAGTACTTC. It is translated as CAWSGTRIETQYF.

The chain joins TRBV12-5 to TRBJ1-5; 8 bases match TRBD1. Trimming removed 6 bases from V and 7 bases from J; junction bases left unmatched: 8. This CDR3 contains 14 residues. Germline CDR1 LGHNT, CDR2 FRNRAP. The CDR3 is CASGLQGAEQPQHF. The DNA for the CDR3 is TGTGCTAGTGGACTCCAGGGGGCCGAACAGCCCCAGCATTTT.

This sequence joins TRBV30 and TRBJ1-4; unclear D gene. Per the germline V gene, CDR1 is GTSNPN and CDR2 is SVGIG (reference sequence). CDR3 size: 15 residues. V lost 1 base, J lost 5 bases, and 14 bases lay in between. CDR3 DNA: TGTGCCTGGAGTGCGGAGGAGGCGTGGAATGAAAAACTGTTTTTT. Encoded protein: CAWSAEEAWNEKLFF.

The table lists this clone with a count of one. The gene calls are TRBV19 and TRBJ2-1; D uncertain. V lost 3 bases and J lost 0, with 15 bases in between. The germline V gene encodes CDR1 LNHDA and CDR2 SQIVND (reference sequence). This CDR3 spans 17 amino acids. CDR3 amino acids: CASSISAVASSYNEQFF. The CDR3 coding sequence is TGTGCCAGTAGTATTTCTGCTGTTGCTAGCTCCTACAATGAGCAGTTCTTC.

V gene TRBV10-2 combines with J gene TRBJ2-3; possibly TRBD1 or TRBD2 for D (6 bases each). Germline CDR1 WSHSY, CDR2 SAAADI. Trimming stripped 4 bases from V and 2 bases from J, with 13 bases between. CDR3 length: 15 residues. CDR3: CASSVRGRFTDTQYF. Written as DNA, the CDR3 is TGCGCCAGCAGTGTTCGGGGGCGCTTCACAGATACGCAGTATTTT.

This clone was seen a single time. Germline and junction disagree at one end, which may indicate a read error. The CDR3 DNA is TGCGCCAGCAGCGAAAGGCCCAGCGGGAGGGCCTCCGACGAGCAGTACTTC. This gives the protein CASSERPSGRASDEQYF. The rearrangement links TRBV4-1 to TRBJ2-7; 10 nucleotides agree with TRBD2. CDR3 length: 17 residues. Germline values: CDR1 MGHRA, CDR2 YSYEKL.

This chain joins TRBV19 and TRBJ1-5; 12 positions agree with TRBD1. The V segment lost 7 bases and the J segment 4 bases; nucleotides outside the gene matches: 8. This CDR3 spans 16 amino acids. Looked up from germline, CDR1 is LNHDA and CDR2 is SQIVND (reference sequence). The CDR3 loop is CASNTGTGGPNQPQHF. The CDR3 DNA sequence: TGTGCCAGTAATACCGGGACAGGGGGCCCTAATCAGCCCCAGCATTTT.

This clone was seen a single time. The CDR3 DNA follows: TGTGCCAGCACTATGTCACCTGGTATCGACTACGAGCAGTACTTC. Protein sequence: CASTMSPGIDYEQYF. The chain couples TRBV5-4 to TRBJ2-7; D uncertain. Germline loops: CDR1 SGHNT, CDR2 YYREEE (reference sequence). The CDR3 has 15 amino acids. Trimming cost V 6 bases and J 3 bases, with 19 bases left between them.

The chain couples TRBV21-1 to TRBJ1-6. TRBV21-1 is deemed a pseudogene. The CDR3 runs to 14 residues. CDR3 nucleotide sequence: TGTGCCAGCAGCACCGGGAGCCAAGATTCACCCCTCCACTTT. Its translation: CASSTGSQDSPLHF.